Presented here are 2 T cell receptor beta chains from one specimen sequenced in a study of CD8 T cells in ankylosing spondylitis. Study-level findings and limits: In ankylosing spondylitis blood, a motif of roughly eight highly homologous TCR beta variants appeared characteristic.

Antigens for these TCRs are unknown. TCRdb ran MiXCR on the 5' RACE reads and lists one entry per CDR3 protein. The table has 450,000 to 550,000 distinct CDR3 sequences, roughly 5.3% seen once. The source material was blood, either unsorted or a sorted T cell fraction (not recorded which). The receptors were sampled from a male donor with ankylosing spondylitis.

This clonotype was recorded many times. This chain links TRBV20-1 with TRBJ1-2; no definite D call. Trimming pared 4 bases from V and 4 bases from J, leaving 13 bases between. Germline V gene lookup returns CDR1 DFQATT and CDR2 SNEGSKA (reference sequence). This CDR3 is 13 amino acids long. The CDR3 DNA reads TGCAGTGCTAACAAGGGTACCTCCTATGGCTACACCTTC. Protein sequence: CSANKGTSYGYTF.

This clonotype was recorded a few times. The V gene is TRBV6-1, the J gene TRBJ2-7, with 9 bases identical to TRBD2. Losses at the gene ends were 6 bases for V and 7 bases for J; bases not matched to a gene: 10. Germline V CDR1 and CDR2: MNHNS, SASEGT. This CDR3 is built from 14 residues. CDR3 DNA: TGTGCCAGCAGCACCCGGCGGGGGGGCTGGGAGCAGTACTTC. This translates into CASSTRRGGWEQYF.